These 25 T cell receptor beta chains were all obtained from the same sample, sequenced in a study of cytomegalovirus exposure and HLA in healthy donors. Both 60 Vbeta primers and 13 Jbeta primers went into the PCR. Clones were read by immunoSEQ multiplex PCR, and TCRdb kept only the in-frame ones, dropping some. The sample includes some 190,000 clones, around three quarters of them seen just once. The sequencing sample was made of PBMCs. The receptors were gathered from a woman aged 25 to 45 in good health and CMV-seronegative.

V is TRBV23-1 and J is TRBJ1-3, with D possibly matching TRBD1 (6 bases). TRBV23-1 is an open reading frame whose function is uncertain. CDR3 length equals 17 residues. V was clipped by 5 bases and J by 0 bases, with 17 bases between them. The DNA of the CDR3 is TGCGCCAGCAGTTCGCGGACAGTCATTTCCTCTGGAAACACCATATATTTT. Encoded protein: CASSSRTVISSGNTIYF.

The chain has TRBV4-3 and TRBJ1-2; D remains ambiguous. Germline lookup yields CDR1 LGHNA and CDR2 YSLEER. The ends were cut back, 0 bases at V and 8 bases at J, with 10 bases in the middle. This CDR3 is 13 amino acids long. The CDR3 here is CASSQEPYEGYTF. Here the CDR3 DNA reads TGCGCCAGCAGCCAAGAGCCTTATGAGGGCTACACCTTC.

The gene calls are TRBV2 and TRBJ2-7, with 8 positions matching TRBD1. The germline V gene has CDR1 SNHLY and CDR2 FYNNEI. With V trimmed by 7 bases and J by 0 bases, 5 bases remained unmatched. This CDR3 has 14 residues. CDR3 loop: CASTRDRTSYEQYF. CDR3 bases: TGTGCCAGCACCAGGGACAGGACCTCCTACGAGCAGTACTTC.

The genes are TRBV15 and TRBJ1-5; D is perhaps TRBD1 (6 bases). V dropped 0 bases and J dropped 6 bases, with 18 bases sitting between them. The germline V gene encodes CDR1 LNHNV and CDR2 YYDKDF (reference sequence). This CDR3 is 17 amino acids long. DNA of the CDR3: TGTGCCACCAGCAGAGATTCCAGTTCCAGGGGAAGTCAGCCCCAGCATTTT. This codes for CATSRDSSSRGSQPQHF.

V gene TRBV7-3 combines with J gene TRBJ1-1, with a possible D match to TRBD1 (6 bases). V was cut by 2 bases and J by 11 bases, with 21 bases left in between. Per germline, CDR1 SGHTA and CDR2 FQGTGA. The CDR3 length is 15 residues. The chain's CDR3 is CASSLRGGGGIGAFF. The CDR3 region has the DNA TGTGCCAGCAGCTTACGGGGCGGGGGGGGCATTGGGGCTTTCTTT.

The CDR3 region is CASISRWADTQYF. The CDR3 coding sequence is TGTGCCAGCATATCCAGGTGGGCAGATACGCAGTATTTT. The chain combines TRBV6-5 with TRBJ2-3, with D unclear. V shed 7 bases and J shed 4 bases, with 12 bases lying between them. Germline loops: CDR1 MNHEY, CDR2 SVGAGI. The CDR3 loop spans 13 amino acids.

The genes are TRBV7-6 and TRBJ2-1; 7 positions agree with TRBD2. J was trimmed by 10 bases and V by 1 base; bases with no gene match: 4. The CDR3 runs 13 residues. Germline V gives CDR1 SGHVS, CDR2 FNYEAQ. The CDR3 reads CASSLERRGEQFF. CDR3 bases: TGTGCCAGCAGCTTAGAGAGGCGGGGGGAGCAGTTCTTC.

CDR3 residues: CASSWGLAGNEQFF. Written as DNA, the CDR3 is TGTGCCAGCAGTTGGGGACTAGCGGGGAATGAGCAGTTCTTC. The chain employs TRBV6-5 and TRBJ2-1, with 13 bases aligning to TRBD2. Germline V gene data show CDR1 as MNHEY and CDR2 as SVGAGI. Unmatched junction bases numbered 1, after V lost 4 bases and J lost 7 bases. The CDR3 runs 14 residues.

The CDR3 DNA sequence: TGTGCCAGCAGTGAATGGACACCTTCTGAAGCTTTCTTT. This codes for CASSEWTPSEAFF. The rearrangement joins TRBV2 to TRBJ1-1, with D possibly being TRBD1 (5 bases). This CDR3 is built from 13 residues. Per the germline V gene, CDR1 is SNHLY and CDR2 is FYNNEI. Trimming took 2 bases from V and 6 from J, leaving 10 bases between them.

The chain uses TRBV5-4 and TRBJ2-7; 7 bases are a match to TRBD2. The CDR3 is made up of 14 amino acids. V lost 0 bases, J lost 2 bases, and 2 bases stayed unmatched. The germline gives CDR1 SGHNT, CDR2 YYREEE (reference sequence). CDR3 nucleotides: TGTGCCAGCAGCTTGGGGACTAGGACCTACGAGCAGTACTTC. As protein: CASSLGTRTYEQYF.

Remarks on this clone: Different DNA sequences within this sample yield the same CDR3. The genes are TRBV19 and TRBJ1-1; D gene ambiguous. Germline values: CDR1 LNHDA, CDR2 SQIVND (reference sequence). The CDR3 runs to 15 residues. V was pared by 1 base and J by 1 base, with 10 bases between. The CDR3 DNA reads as TGTGCCAGTAGTATAGGGGCAGGTACGAACACTGAAGCTTTCTTT. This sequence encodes CASSIGAGTNTEAFF.

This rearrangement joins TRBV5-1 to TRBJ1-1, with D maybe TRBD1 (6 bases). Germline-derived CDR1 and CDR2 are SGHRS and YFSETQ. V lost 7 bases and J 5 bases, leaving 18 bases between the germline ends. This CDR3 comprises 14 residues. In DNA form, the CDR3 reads TGCGCCAGCGGTATACAGGGAGTGGGGACTGAAGCTTTCTTT. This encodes CASGIQGVGTEAFF.

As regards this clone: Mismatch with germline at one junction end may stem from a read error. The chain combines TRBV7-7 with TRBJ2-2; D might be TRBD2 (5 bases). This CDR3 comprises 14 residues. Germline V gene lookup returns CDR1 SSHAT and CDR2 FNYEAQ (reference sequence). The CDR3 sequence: CASSSRTATGELFF. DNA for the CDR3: TGTGCTAGCAGCTCACGGACTGCAACGGGGGAGCTGTTTTTT.

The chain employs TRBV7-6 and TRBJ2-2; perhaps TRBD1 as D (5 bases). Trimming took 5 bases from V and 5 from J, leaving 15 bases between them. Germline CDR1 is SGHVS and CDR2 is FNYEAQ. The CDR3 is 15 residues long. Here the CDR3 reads CASSPRQTLTGELFF. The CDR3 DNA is TGTGCCAGCAGCCCCCGACAGACCCTAACCGGGGAGCTGTTTTTT.

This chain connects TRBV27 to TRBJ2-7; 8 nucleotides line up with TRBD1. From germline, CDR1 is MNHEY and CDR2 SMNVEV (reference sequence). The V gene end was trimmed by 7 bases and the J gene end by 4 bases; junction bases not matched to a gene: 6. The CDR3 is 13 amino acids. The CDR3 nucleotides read TGTGCCAGCACAGGGGGCTTAACATACGAGCAGTACTTC. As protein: CASTGGLTYEQYF.

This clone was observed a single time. The CDR3 reads CASSLPPISGASSYEQYF. The CDR3 DNA is TGTGCCAGCAGCTTACCCCCAATTAGTGGAGCTAGCTCCTACGAGCAGTACTTC. The V and J genes are TRBV7-6 and TRBJ2-7, with no clear D. V lost 2 bases to trimming and J lost 0 bases, with 20 bases between them. The CDR3 length is 18 residues. CDR1 and CDR2 from the germline V gene are SGHVS and FNYEAQ.

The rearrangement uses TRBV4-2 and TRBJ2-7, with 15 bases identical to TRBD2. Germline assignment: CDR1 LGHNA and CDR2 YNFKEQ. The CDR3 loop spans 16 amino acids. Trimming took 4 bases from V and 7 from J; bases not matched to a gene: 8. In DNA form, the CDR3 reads TGTGCCAGCAGCCTTTCCGGGACTAGCGGGGGGTTAGAGCAGTACTTC. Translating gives CASSLSGTSGGLEQYF.

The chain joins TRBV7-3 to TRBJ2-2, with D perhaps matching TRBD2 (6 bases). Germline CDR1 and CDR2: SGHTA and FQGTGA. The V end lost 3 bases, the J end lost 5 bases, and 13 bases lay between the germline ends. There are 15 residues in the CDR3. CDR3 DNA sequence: TGTGCCAGCAGCTTCCGGGGGTCGAGGACCGGGGAGCTGTTTTTT. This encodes CASSFRGSRTGELFF.

The CDR3 region has the DNA TGTGCCAGCAGCCTGACAGCAACTAATGAAAAACTGTTTTTT. Translating gives CASSLTATNEKLFF. This chain links TRBV6-1 with TRBJ1-4, with D perhaps matching TRBD1 (5 bases). V was clipped by 6 bases and J by 0 bases, with 8 bases between them. From germline, CDR1 is MNHNS and CDR2 SASEGT. The CDR3 is 14 amino acids.

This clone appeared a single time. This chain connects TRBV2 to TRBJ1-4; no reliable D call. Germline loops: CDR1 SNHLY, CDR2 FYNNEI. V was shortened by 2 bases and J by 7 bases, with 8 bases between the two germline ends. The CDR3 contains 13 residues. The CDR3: CASSENRSEKLFF. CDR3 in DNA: TGTGCCAGCAGTGAAAATAGGAGTGAAAAACTGTTTTTT. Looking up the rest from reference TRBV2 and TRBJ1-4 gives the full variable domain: EPEVTQTPSHQVTQMGQEVILRCVPISNHLYFYWYRQILGQKVEFLVSFYNNEISEKSEIFDDQFSVERPDGSNFTLKIRSTKLEDSAMYFCASSENRSEKLFFGSGTQLSVL.

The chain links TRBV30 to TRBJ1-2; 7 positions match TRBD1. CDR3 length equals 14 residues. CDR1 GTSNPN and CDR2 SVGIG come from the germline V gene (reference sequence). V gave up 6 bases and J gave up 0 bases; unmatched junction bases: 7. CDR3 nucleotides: TGTGCCTGTAACGGACAGGAAACTAACTATGGCTACACCTTC. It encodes CACNGQETNYGYTF.

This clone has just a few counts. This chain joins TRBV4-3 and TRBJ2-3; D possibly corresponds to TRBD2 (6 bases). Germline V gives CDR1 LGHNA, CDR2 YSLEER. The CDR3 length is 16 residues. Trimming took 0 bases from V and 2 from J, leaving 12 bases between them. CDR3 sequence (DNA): TGCGCCAGCAGCCAAGATTCCACGGGGGACACAGATACGCAGTATTTT. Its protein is CASSQDSTGDTDTQYF.

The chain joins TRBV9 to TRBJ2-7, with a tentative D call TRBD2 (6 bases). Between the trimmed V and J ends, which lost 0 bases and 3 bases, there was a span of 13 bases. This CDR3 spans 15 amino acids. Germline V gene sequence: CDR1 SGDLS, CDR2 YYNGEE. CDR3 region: CASSVGWGDVYEQYF. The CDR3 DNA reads TGTGCCAGCAGCGTAGGATGGGGGGACGTCTACGAGCAGTACTTC.

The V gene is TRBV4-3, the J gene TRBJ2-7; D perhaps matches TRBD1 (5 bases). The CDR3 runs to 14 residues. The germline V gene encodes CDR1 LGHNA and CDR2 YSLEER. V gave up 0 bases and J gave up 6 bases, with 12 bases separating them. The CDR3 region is CASSQETQGGEQYF. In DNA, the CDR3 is TGCGCCAGCAGCCAAGAAACGCAGGGCGGCGAGCAGTACTTC.

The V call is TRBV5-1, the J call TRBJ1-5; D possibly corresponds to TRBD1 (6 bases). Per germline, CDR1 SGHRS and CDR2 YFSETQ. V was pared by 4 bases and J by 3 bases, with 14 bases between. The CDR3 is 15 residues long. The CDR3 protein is CASSPTGDYNQPQHF. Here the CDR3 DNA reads TGCGCCAGCAGCCCGACAGGAGACTACAATCAGCCCCAGCATTTT.